These 24 T cell receptor beta chains came from one sample sequenced in a study of T cell responses to AZD1222 COVID-19 vaccine. TCRdb's table, derived via immunoSEQ multiplex PCR, lists solely in-frame clones and lacks some. This sample carries 85,000 to 100,000 clones, just over 90% of them seen once, and the ten largest clones take approximately 9%. The sample was peripheral blood, taken 28 days after the second AZD1222 dose. The receptors shown here come from an adult who received the AZD1222 COVID-19 vaccine.

V and J are TRBV3-1 (or the pseudogene TRBV3-2) and TRBJ2-3; TRBD2 aligns across 12 bases. Germline trimming cut 0 bases from V and 5 bases from J; bases unmatched to any gene: 9. The CDR3 consists of 18 residues. In germline, CDR1 is LGHDT, CDR2 YNNKEL (reference sequence). As DNA, the CDR3 is TGTGCCAGCAGCCAAGAAGGGAGACTAGCGGGAGTTATAGATACGCAGTATTTT. Residues: CASSQEGRLAGVIDTQYF.

This clone is a singleton in its sample. The chain has TRBV19 and TRBJ2-5; the match to TRBD2 covers 7 bases. This CDR3 is built from 16 residues. Germline V gene data show CDR1 as LNHDA and CDR2 as SQIVND (reference sequence). The ends lost 1 base at V and 4 bases at J; junction bases unmatched: 9. The DNA of the CDR3 is TGTGCCAGTAGTATAGGGCTCGGAAGGGAGGGAGAGACCCAGTACTTC. Protein product: CASSIGLGREGETQYF.

V gene TRBV7-2 combines with J gene TRBJ2-5, with D tentatively TRBD2 (6 bases). Germline lookup yields CDR1 SGHTA and CDR2 FQGNSA. CDR3 size: 14 residues. Trimming removed 3 bases at V and 4 bases at J, with 12 bases between. CDR3 nucleotides: TGTGCCAGCAGCTTTCCGTCCGGGGGAGAGACCCAGTACTTC. It encodes CASSFPSGGETQYF.

The chain carries TRBV2 and TRBJ2-7; D is ambiguous. The CDR3 is made up of 11 amino acids. V was trimmed by 4 bases and J by 3 bases, leaving 4 bases between them. In germline, CDR1 is SNHLY, CDR2 FYNNEI. CDR3 DNA sequence: TGTGCCAGCAGTGGGAACTACGAGCAGTACTTC. As protein: CASSGNYEQYF.

The chain recombines TRBV12-2 with TRBJ1-3. TRBV12-2 is given as a pseudogene. The CDR3 covers 15 residues. The CDR3 DNA is TGTGCAAGTCGCTTAGAGAGGCACTCTGGAAACACCATATATTTT. Protein product: CASRLERHSGNTIYF.

This chain joins TRBV27 and TRBJ2-3; D call uncertain. The CDR3 length is 14 residues. V was cut by 6 bases and J by 2 bases, with 12 bases left in between. Germline V lookup: CDR1 MNHEY, CDR2 SMNVEV (reference sequence). The chain's CDR3 is CASSPARHTDTQYF. CDR3 bases: TGTGCCAGCAGCCCTGCGCGTCACACAGATACGCAGTATTTT.

V is TRBV5-4 and J is TRBJ1-6; no definite D call. CDR3 length: 15 residues. V lost 4 bases and J lost 4, with 12 bases in between. Germline V gene data show CDR1 as SGHNT and CDR2 as YYREEE (reference sequence). CDR3 nucleotide sequence: TGTGCCAGCAGCACACAAAGTGGGTATAATTCACCCCTCCACTTT. The encoded protein is CASSTQSGYNSPLHF. The full variable domain, completed using reference TRBV5-4 and TRBJ1-6, is ETGVTQSPTHLIKTRGQQVTLRCSSQSGHNTVSWYQQALGQGPQFIFQYYREEENGRGNFPPRFSGLQFPNYSSELNVNALELDDSALYLCASSTQSGYNSPLHFGNGTRLTVT.

The V call is TRBV18, the J call TRBJ1-2; 10 bases agree with TRBD1. The CDR3 runs to 15 residues. From germline, CDR1 is KGHSH and CDR2 LQKENI. V lost 2 bases to trimming and J lost 2 bases; unmatched junction nucleotides: 2. CDR3 protein: CASSPATGGNYGYTF. Written as DNA, the CDR3 is TGTGCCAGCTCACCAGCGACAGGGGGCAACTATGGCTACACCTTC. The variable domain in full, with the rest retrieved from reference TRBV18 and TRBJ1-2, is NAGVMQNPRHLVRRRGQEARLRCSPMKGHSHVYWYRQLPEEGLKFMVYLQKENIIDESGMPKERFSAEFPKEGPSILRIQQVVRGDSAAYFCASSPATGGNYGYTFGSGTRLTVV.

The V gene is TRBV20-1, the J gene TRBJ2-7, with 9 nucleotides matching TRBD2. The germline V gene has CDR1 DFQATT and CDR2 SNEGSKA (reference sequence). This CDR3 is built from 16 residues. With 3 bases clipped from V and 2 bases from J, the junction kept 11 bases outside the gene matches. The CDR3 nucleotides are TGCAGTGCTAGTTCTGTTTTGGCGGGAGGGACCTACGAGCAGTACTTC. It encodes CSASSVLAGGTYEQYF.

The chain carries TRBV2 and TRBJ2-1; D is perhaps TRBD2 (6 bases). The V end lost 4 bases, the J end lost 5 bases, and 15 bases lay between the germline ends. CDR3 size: 15 residues. Germline values: CDR1 SNHLY, CDR2 FYNNEI. The CDR3 reads CASSGGVWLNNEQFF. The CDR3, as DNA: TGTGCCAGCAGTGGGGGGGTTTGGCTTAACAATGAGCAGTTCTTC.

This chain joins TRBV5-1 and TRBJ2-1, with D possibly called TRBD1 or TRBD2 (5 bases each). V was pared by 5 bases and J by 8 bases, with 23 bases between. The length of the CDR3 is 16 residues. CDR1 is SGHRS, CDR2 YFSETQ, per germline. CDR3 loop: CASRQTGTQRPHEQFF. The CDR3, as DNA: TGCGCCAGCAGACAAACCGGGACGCAACGTCCCCATGAGCAGTTCTTC.

The DNA of the CDR3 is TGTGCCAGCAGCCAAGGGGAGGGCACTGAAGCTTTCTTT. Translated: CASSQGEGTEAFF. The chain uses TRBV3-1 (or the pseudogene TRBV3-2) and TRBJ1-1; D gene uncertain. CDR1 is LGHDT, CDR2 YNNKEL, per germline (reference sequence). V was clipped by 1 base and J by 4 bases, with 7 bases between them. The CDR3 extends over 13 amino acids.

The rearrangement joins TRBV19 to TRBJ1-2; D is unresolved. Germline V CDR1 and CDR2: LNHDA, SQIVND (reference sequence). The ends were cut back, 5 bases at V and 3 bases at J, with 13 bases in the middle. This CDR3 is 14 amino acids long. CDR3 loop: CASSLLATHYGYTF. DNA for the CDR3: TGTGCCAGTAGTCTGCTGGCTACTCACTATGGCTACACCTTC.

V gene TRBV5-1 combines with J gene TRBJ1-6; D is unclear. V was cut by 0 bases and J by 5 bases, with 18 bases left in between. Germline-derived CDR1 and CDR2 are SGHRS and YFSETQ. There are 18 residues in the CDR3. The CDR3 nucleotides read TGCGCCAGCAGCTTGGGGGCAGTGAAAACCCCCCATAATTCACCCCTCCACTTT. As protein: CASSLGAVKTPHNSPLHF.

This chain uses TRBV29-1 with TRBJ1-3; D is undetermined. V shed 4 bases and J shed 0 bases, with 10 bases lying between them. This CDR3 region has 14 residues. Germline V gene sequence: CDR1 SQVTM, CDR2 ANQGSEA. In nucleotides, the CDR3 is TGCAGCGTTGCTGGCAGTTACTCTGGAAACACCATATATTTT. Translation gives CSVAGSYSGNTIYF.

This chain links TRBV10-3 with TRBJ2-5, with 13 bases matching TRBD2. From germline, CDR1 is ENHRY and CDR2 SYGVKD. The trim removed 0 bases at V and 6 bases at J, leaving 7 bases unmatched. The length of the CDR3 is 17 residues. The CDR3 reads CAISESLGLAGVKTQYF. The DNA of the CDR3 is TGTGCCATCAGTGAGTCCCTCGGACTAGCGGGAGTAAAGACCCAGTACTTC.

V is TRBV3-1 (or the pseudogene TRBV3-2) and J is TRBJ1-1, with unresolved D. Trimming removed 1 base from V and 4 bases from J, with 10 bases in between. Looked up from germline, CDR1 is LGHDT and CDR2 is YNNKEL (reference sequence). This CDR3 region has 14 residues. The DNA of the CDR3 is TGTGCCAGCAGCCAAGGTCCGGGAGGCACTGAAGCTTTCTTT. Its translation is CASSQGPGGTEAFF.

This chain links TRBV19 with TRBJ2-7, with D possibly TRBD1 on 5 matching bases. Germline V lookup: CDR1 LNHDA, CDR2 SQIVND (reference sequence). CDR3 length: 14 amino acids. Trimming pared 3 bases from V and 3 bases from J, leaving 12 bases between. This CDR3 reads CASSMGRGGYEQYF. CDR3 DNA: TGTGCCAGTAGTATGGGAAGGGGTGGCTACGAGCAGTACTTC.

V usage is TRBV6-5 and J usage is TRBJ1-2, with TRBD1 as a possible D gene (5 bases). In germline, CDR1 is MNHEY, CDR2 SVGAGI. The CDR3 runs to 12 residues. Trimming took off 6 bases at V and 8 bases at J, with 13 bases between the two ends. As DNA, the CDR3 is TGTGCCAGCAGGCGGACGGGGGAAGGCTACACCTTC. Translating gives CASRRTGEGYTF.

This clone was seen only a few times. This chain links TRBV28 with TRBJ2-7; 12 bases map to TRBD1. Germline loops: CDR1 MDHEN, CDR2 SYDVKM. The CDR3 totals 15 residues. V was pared by 6 bases and J by 6 bases, with 9 bases of the junction left unmatched. The CDR3 DNA follows: TGTGCCAGCAGACCAAGCGGGACAGGGGGCCTCGAGCAGTACTTC. Amino acid sequence: CASRPSGTGGLEQYF.

J is TRBJ2-7 and V is TRBV5-6, with 8 nucleotides matching TRBD2. The trim removed 2 bases at V and 0 bases at J, leaving 10 bases unmatched. The CDR3 runs to 17 residues. Germline CDR1 reads SGHDT; CDR2 reads YYEEEE. As DNA, the CDR3 is TGTGCCAGCAGCTTAAGAGGACTAGCCGCCCGCTCCTACGAGCAGTACTTC. Its protein product is CASSLRGLAARSYEQYF.

The chain links TRBV6-5 to TRBJ1-1; 7 bases are shared with TRBD1. Germline loops: CDR1 MNHEY, CDR2 SVGAGI. The CDR3 sequence is 13 residues long. The junction had 3 bases not matched to a gene; V was cut back by 7 bases and J by 1 base. As DNA, the CDR3 is TGTGCCAGCACCGGGACAGAGAACACTGAAGCTTTCTTT. Encoded protein: CASTGTENTEAFF.

This clone is classed as hyperexpanded. The chain joins TRBV14 to TRBJ2-3; D remains ambiguous. The V end was cut by 0 bases, the J end by 7 bases, with 5 bases between. Per germline, CDR1 SGHDN and CDR2 FVKESK. The CDR3 contains 12 residues. The CDR3 bases are TGTGCCAGCAGCCAAGATCGAAATACGCAGTATTTT. Its protein product is CASSQDRNTQYF.

This rearrangement joins TRBV7-8 to TRBJ1-1, with a possible D match to TRBD1 (6 bases). The CDR3 contains 15 residues. Between the trimmed V and J ends, which lost 8 bases and 1 base, there was a span of 17 bases. Germline-derived CDR1 and CDR2 are SGHVS and FQNEAQ. The CDR3 sequence is CASRARWTENTEAFF. In DNA form, the CDR3 reads TGTGCCAGCCGAGCCCGGTGGACAGAGAACACTGAAGCTTTCTTT.